The clone carrying this TCR beta chain has only a few counts. Its antigen is unidentified. TCRdb re-analysed the RT-PCR reads in MiXCR, keeping a single row per CDR3 protein. The sample has roughly 630,000 distinct CDR3 sequences; approximately 15% are singletons. This sample is drawn from a study of response to subunit inactivated influenza vaccine. V shed 3 bases and J shed 6 bases, with 14 bases lying between them. The germline gives CDR1 KGHDR, CDR2 SFDVKD. This CDR3 has 15 amino acids. General study points: Authors suggested each seasonal flu vaccination may recruit only limited numbers of new T cells.

The V call is TRBV24-1, the J call TRBJ1-5; possibly TRBD1 for D (6 bases). The source is a man aged 50 or older who received an inactivated influenza vaccine. This specimen was PBMCs from blood, taken approximately 15 days before vaccination. The CDR3 loop is CATSDGEDRFQPQHF. The CDR3 nucleotides are TGTGCCACCAGTGATGGAGAGGACAGATTTCAGCCCCAGCATTTT.